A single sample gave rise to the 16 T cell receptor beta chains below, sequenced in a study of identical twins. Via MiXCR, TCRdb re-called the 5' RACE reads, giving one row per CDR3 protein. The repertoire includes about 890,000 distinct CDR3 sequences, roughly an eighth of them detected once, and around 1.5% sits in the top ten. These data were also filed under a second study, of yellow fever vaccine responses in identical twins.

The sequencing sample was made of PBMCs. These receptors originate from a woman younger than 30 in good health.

Here the CDR3 reads CASSQDLPTSGKLLNEQFF. As DNA, the CDR3 is TGTGCCAGCAGCCAAGATCTCCCGACTAGCGGGAAACTCCTGAATGAGCAGTTCTTC. The rearrangement uses TRBV3-1 and TRBJ2-1, with 11 positions matching TRBD2. Germline loops: CDR1 LGHDT, CDR2 YNNKEL (reference sequence). J was trimmed by 7 bases and V by 0 bases; bases with no gene match: 14. The CDR3 totals 19 residues.

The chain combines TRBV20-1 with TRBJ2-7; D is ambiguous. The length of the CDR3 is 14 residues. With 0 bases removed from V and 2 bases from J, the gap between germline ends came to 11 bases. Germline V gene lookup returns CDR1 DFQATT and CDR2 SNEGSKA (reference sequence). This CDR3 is CSARDPQVPYEQYF. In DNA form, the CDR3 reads TGCAGTGCTAGAGACCCCCAGGTTCCCTACGAGCAGTACTTC.

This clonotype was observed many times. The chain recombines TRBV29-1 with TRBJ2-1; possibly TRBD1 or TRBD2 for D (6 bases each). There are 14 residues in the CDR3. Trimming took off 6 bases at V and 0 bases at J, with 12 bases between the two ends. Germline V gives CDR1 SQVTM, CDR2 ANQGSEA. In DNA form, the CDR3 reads TGCAGCGTCCCGTCGGGGGCCTCCTACAATGAGCAGTTCTTC. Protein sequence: CSVPSGASYNEQFF.

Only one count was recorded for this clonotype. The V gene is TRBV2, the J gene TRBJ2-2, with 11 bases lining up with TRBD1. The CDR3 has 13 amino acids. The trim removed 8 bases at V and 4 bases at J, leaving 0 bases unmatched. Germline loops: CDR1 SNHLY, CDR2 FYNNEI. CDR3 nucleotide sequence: TGTGCCAGCGGACAGGGGGCCACCGGGGAGCTGTTTTTT. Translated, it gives CASGQGATGELFF.

CDR3 sequence (DNA): TGCGCCAGCAGCACCCCAGGGGACCTTAGCACTGAAGCTTTCTTT. Translation gives CASSTPGDLSTEAFF. The chain has TRBV5-1 and TRBJ1-1, with D perhaps matching TRBD1 (6 bases). Per the germline V gene, CDR1 is SGHRS and CDR2 is YFSETQ. V lost 4 bases to trimming and J lost 4 bases, with 17 bases between them. This CDR3 region has 15 residues.

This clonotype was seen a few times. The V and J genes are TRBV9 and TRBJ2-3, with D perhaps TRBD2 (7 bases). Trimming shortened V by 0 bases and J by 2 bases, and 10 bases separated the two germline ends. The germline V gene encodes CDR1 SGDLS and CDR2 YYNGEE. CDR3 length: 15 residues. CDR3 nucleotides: TGTGCCAGCAGCGTAGAGGGGGGGGTCACAGATACGCAGTATTTT. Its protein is CASSVEGGVTDTQYF.

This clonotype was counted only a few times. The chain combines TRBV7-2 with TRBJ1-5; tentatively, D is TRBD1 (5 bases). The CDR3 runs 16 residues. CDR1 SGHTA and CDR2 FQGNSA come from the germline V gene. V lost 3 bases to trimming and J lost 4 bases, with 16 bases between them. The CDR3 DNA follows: TGTGCCAGCAGCTTGGGAGGGACGAAAAAGAATCAGCCCCAGCATTTT. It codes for CASSLGGTKKNQPQHF.

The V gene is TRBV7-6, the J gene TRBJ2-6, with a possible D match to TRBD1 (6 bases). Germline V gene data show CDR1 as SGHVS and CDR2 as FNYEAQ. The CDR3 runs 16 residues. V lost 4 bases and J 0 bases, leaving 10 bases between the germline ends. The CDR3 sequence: CASSSGQLSGANVLTF. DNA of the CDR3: TGTGCCAGCAGCTCCGGACAGCTCTCTGGGGCCAACGTCCTGACTTTC.

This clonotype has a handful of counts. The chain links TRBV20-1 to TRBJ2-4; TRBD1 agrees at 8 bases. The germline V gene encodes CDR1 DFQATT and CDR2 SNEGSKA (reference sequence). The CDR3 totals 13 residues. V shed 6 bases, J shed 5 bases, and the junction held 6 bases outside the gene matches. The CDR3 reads CSAYGQGQNIQYF. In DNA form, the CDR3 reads TGCAGTGCCTATGGACAGGGCCAAAACATTCAGTACTTC.

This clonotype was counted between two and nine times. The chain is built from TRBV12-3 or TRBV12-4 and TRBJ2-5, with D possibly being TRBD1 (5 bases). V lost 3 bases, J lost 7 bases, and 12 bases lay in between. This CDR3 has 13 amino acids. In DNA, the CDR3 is TGTGCCAGCAGTTTGCAGGGATTTGGGACCCAGTACTTC. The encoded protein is CASSLQGFGTQYF.

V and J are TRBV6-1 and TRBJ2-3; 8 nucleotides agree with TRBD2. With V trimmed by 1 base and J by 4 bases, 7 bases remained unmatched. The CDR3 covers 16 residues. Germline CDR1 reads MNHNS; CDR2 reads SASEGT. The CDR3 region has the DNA TGTGCCAGCAGTGAAGGTAGCGGGGCCATCCCAGATACGCAGTATTTT. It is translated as CASSEGSGAIPDTQYF.

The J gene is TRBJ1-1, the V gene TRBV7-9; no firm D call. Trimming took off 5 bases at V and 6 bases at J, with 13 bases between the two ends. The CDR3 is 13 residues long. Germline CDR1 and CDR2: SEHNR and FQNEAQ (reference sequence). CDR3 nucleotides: TGTGCCAGCAGCCCTACTTACGGGGCTGAAGCTTTCTTT. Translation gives CASSPTYGAEAFF.

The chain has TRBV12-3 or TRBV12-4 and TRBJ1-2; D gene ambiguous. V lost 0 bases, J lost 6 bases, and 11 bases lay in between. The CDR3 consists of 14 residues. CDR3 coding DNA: TGTGCCAGCAGTTTAGCAGTCAGAAAGGATGGCTACACCTTC. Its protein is CASSLAVRKDGYTF.

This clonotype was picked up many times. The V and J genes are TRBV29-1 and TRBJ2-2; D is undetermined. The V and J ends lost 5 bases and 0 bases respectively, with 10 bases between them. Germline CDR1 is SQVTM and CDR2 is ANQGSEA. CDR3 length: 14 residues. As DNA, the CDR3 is TGCAGCGTTAGAATGATTACGAACACCGGGGAGCTGTTTTTT. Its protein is CSVRMITNTGELFF.

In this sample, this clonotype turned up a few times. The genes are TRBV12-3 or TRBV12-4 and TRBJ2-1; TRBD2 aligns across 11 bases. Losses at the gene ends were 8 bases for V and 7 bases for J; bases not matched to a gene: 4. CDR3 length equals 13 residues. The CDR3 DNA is TGTGCCAGCGGGACTAGCGGACCGAATGAGCAGTTCTTC. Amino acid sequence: CASGTSGPNEQFF.

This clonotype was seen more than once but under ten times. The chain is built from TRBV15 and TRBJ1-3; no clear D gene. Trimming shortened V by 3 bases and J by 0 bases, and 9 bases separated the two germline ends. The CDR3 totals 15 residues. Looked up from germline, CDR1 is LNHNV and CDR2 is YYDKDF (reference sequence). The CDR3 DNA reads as TGTGCCACCAGCAGTTCAGGAGGCTCTGGAAACACCATATATTTT. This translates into CATSSSGGSGNTIYF. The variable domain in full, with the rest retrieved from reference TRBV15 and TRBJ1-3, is DAMVIQNPRYQVTQFGKPVTLSCSQTLNHNVMYWYQQKSSQAPKLLFHYYDKDFNNEADTPDNFQSRRPNTSFCFLDIRSPGLGDTAMYLCATSSSGGSGNTIYFGEGSWLTVV.